The 15 T cell receptor beta chains below all came from one sample that was sequenced in a study of cytomegalovirus exposure and HLA in healthy donors. PCR was performed using 60 Vbeta and 13 Jbeta primers. Sequencing used immunoSEQ multiplex PCR; TCRdb keeps in-frame clones, though not all of them. The sample has 95,000 to 150,000 clones, about four fifths seen once. The sequenced material came from PBMCs. The receptors here all came from a woman in her forties or fifties in good health and CMV-seropositive.

This clone was counted only a few times. V usage is TRBV7-9 and J usage is TRBJ1-2; D call uncertain. Germline V gives CDR1 SEHNR, CDR2 FQNEAQ (reference sequence). V gave up 3 bases and J gave up 6 bases, with 11 bases separating them. The CDR3 runs to 13 residues. The DNA of the CDR3 is TGTGCCAGCAGCTTCTTAAGAGAGGATGGCTACACCTTC. It translates to CASSFLREDGYTF.

As for this clone: The sample has other DNA sequences that encode this CDR3 too. The chain couples TRBV5-1 to TRBJ1-2; D is unresolved. The V gene lost 0 bases and the J gene lost 0 bases, with 6 bases spanning the gap. Looked up from germline, CDR1 is SGHRS and CDR2 is YFSETQ. The CDR3 sequence is 14 residues long. As DNA, the CDR3 is TGCGCCAGCAGCTTGGAAACACCTAACTATGGCTACACCTTC. Protein sequence: CASSLETPNYGYTF.

This chain uses TRBV29-1 with TRBJ2-7; 9 nucleotides match TRBD1. The CDR3 spans 13 residues. Germline CDR1 reads SQVTM; CDR2 reads ANQGSEA. After removal of 3 bases from V and 6 bases from J, the junction contained 6 bases not matched to a gene. CDR3 in DNA: TGCAGCGTTGAGGGACAGGGAAAAGCCGAGCAGTACTTC. Translating it yields CSVEGQGKAEQYF.

The V call is TRBV29-1, the J call TRBJ1-2, with D perhaps TRBD1 (6 bases). The CDR3 length is 15 residues. Between the trimmed V and J ends, which lost 1 base and 4 bases, there was a span of 16 bases. Germline CDR1 SQVTM, CDR2 ANQGSEA. CDR3 amino acids: CSVEVGQGLTYGYTF. The DNA of the CDR3 is TGCAGCGTTGAAGTAGGCCAGGGGTTAACCTATGGCTACACCTTC.

This clone was seen more than once but under ten times. Other DNA sequences within the sample encode an identical CDR3. The CDR3 DNA reads as TGTGCCAGCAGTGAAGGTTCTTATGGCTACACCTTC. It translates to CASSEGSYGYTF. The gene calls are TRBV6-1 and TRBJ1-2; D remains unclear. Germline V gives CDR1 MNHNS, CDR2 SASEGT. The CDR3 consists of 12 residues. V was trimmed by 1 base and J by 5 bases, leaving 5 bases between them.

This rearrangement joins TRBV6-1 to TRBJ1-3; a weak D match, TRBD1 (5 bases). Trimming took 4 bases from V and 0 from J, leaving 10 bases between them. Per germline, CDR1 MNHNS and CDR2 SASEGT. This CDR3 comprises 15 residues. CDR3 sequence: CASSVGGSSGNTIYF. CDR3 nucleotides: TGTGCCAGCAGTGTGGGGGGGAGCTCTGGAAACACCATATATTTT.

This clone has ten or more counts. V and J are TRBV6-1 and TRBJ2-3; TRBD1 might be the D (6 bases). The CDR3 runs to 14 residues. The V end lost 5 bases, the J end lost 2 bases, and 11 bases lay between the germline ends. Germline V gene sequence: CDR1 MNHNS, CDR2 SASEGT. CDR3 coding DNA: TGTGCCAGCAGTCATGACAGGTTCACAGATACGCAGTATTTT. Protein sequence: CASSHDRFTDTQYF.

There are a few counts of this clone. DNA of the CDR3: TGTGCCGGGGGGGGGAGCTCCTACAATGAGCAGTTCTTC. Amino acid sequence: CAGGGSSYNEQFF. The chain links TRBV30 to TRBJ2-1, with 7 bases fitting TRBD2. CDR1 GTSNPN and CDR2 SVGIG come from the germline V gene (reference sequence). The CDR3 spans 13 residues. V shed 8 bases, J shed 0 bases, and the junction held 4 bases outside the gene matches.

V and J are TRBV29-1 and TRBJ1-4; the match to TRBD1 covers 7 bases. The CDR3 is made up of 12 amino acids. Germline CDR1 is SQVTM and CDR2 is ANQGSEA. J was trimmed by 6 bases and V by 5 bases; bases with no gene match: 3. The CDR3 region has the DNA TGCAGCGTTTGGCAGGGGGATGAAAAACTGTTTTTT. Translated, it gives CSVWQGDEKLFF.

This clone was recorded a few times. The chain couples TRBV5-4 to TRBJ2-1, with 9 nucleotides matching TRBD2. The germline V gene encodes CDR1 SGHNT and CDR2 YYREEE (reference sequence). The V segment lost 3 bases and the J segment 14 bases; nucleotides outside the gene matches: 12. The CDR3 is made up of 14 amino acids. Here the CDR3 reads CASSSRLAGPGKFF. CDR3 nucleotide sequence: TGTGCCAGCAGCTCCCGTCTAGCGGGGCCCGGGAAGTTCTTC.

This sequence joins TRBV30 and TRBJ1-6, with TRBD1 identical over 9 bases. The CDR3 length is 15 residues. Germline values: CDR1 GTSNPN, CDR2 SVGIG (reference sequence). The V and J ends lost 2 bases and 10 bases, in that order; junction bases with no gene match: 9. CDR3 in amino acids: CAWSWATGGESPLHF. CDR3 DNA: TGTGCCTGGAGTTGGGCGACAGGGGGGGAGTCACCCCTCCACTTT.

In its sample, this clone was seen once. The CDR3 here is CASSDPSGGAQETQYF. The CDR3 DNA follows: TGCGCCAGCAGCGACCCTAGCGGGGGGGCCCAAGAGACCCAGTACTTC. The chain carries TRBV5-1 and TRBJ2-5, with TRBD2 identical over 12 bases. The junction had 5 bases not matched to a gene; V was cut back by 4 bases and J by 1 base. The germline V gene has CDR1 SGHRS and CDR2 YFSETQ. The CDR3 covers 16 residues.

The CDR3 here is CAWSSGQGAYEQYF. The CDR3 region has the DNA TGTGCCTGGAGTTCAGGACAGGGGGCTTACGAGCAGTACTTC. V gene TRBV30 combines with J gene TRBJ2-5; 11 bases align to TRBD1. The DNA matches TRBJ2-7 better at its end, which makes the J call doubtful. Germline V gives CDR1 GTSNPN, CDR2 SVGIG (reference sequence). CDR3 length equals 14 residues.

This clone came up once. V is TRBV6-1 and J is TRBJ1-3; tentative D call: TRBD1 (5 bases). In germline, CDR1 is MNHNS, CDR2 SASEGT. V was pared by 4 bases and J by 4 bases, with 14 bases between. There are 15 residues in the CDR3. In DNA form, the CDR3 reads TGTGCCAGCAGTGCGGTGGGGGGGAGAGGAAACACCATATATTTT. Its translation: CASSAVGGRGNTIYF.

This clone has only a few counts. The V gene is TRBV30, the J gene TRBJ1-2; possible D gene TRBD1, 5 bases. Trimming cost V 0 bases and J 12 bases, with 26 bases left between them. The CDR3 length is 16 residues. Germline CDR1 and CDR2: GTSNPN and SVGIG (reference sequence). The CDR3 DNA sequence: TGTGCCTGGAGTGTACTTCGAAGGGGCGCAGATGCCCCTGACACCTTC. It encodes CAWSVLRRGADAPDTF.